The following is a TCR beta chain sequence with its context. Its antigen is as yet unknown. Relying on iRepertoire HTBI primers and Arm-PCR of CDR3 regions, the team built TCR beta libraries. TCRdb reprocessed the multiplex PCR reads via MiXCR and lists one record per CDR3 protein. The sample lists approximately 470,000 distinct CDR3 sequences, 20% occurring once. The time point: persistent/refractory GD, antithyroid drugs over 5 years with positive TRAb. TCR sequences were obtained from RNA taken from PBMCs. Criteria from the American Thyroid Association guidelines were applied to diagnose Graves' disease. This sample is part of a study of regulatory T cells in long-lasting Graves disease. Study background: Graves' disease counted as persistent after over 5 years of antithyroid drugs with positive TSH receptor antibodies.

Findings and limits, study-wide: Researchers examined only peripheral blood and not thyroid tissue. Segments TRBV28, TRBJ1-2 and TRBJ2-5 showed preferential usage in persistent disease.

Trimming at V came to 5 bases and at J to 0 bases, leaving 9 bases not matched to a gene. CDR3 size: 17 residues. Germline V CDR1 and CDR2: MNHEY, SVGEGT. The sample consisted of peripheral blood mononuclear cells (PBMCs), taken when the disease was refractory, from a patient treated with antithyroid drugs. V is TRBV6-2 or TRBV6-3 and J is TRBJ2-4; TRBD2 matches 8 bases. The sequence was obtained from a female donor with Graves disease. The chain's CDR3 is CASSPLLAGLAKNIQYF. CDR3 nucleotide sequence: TGTGCCAGCAGTCCCCTATTAGCGGGACTAGCCAAAAACATTCAGTACTTC.